The rows below give T cell receptor beta chains drawn from one sample of a study of cytomegalovirus exposure and HLA in healthy donors. The assay was immunoSEQ multiplex PCR, and TCRdb's table has in-frame clones only and misses some. The sample shows roughly 130,000 clones, 50% to 75% of them seen only once. The sample comprised PBMCs. Source of these receptors: a woman aged 40 to 50 in good health and CMV-seropositive. Each CDR3 is given with its conserved first and last residue. Each record gives: clone size, D gene, J gene, V gene, CDR3 protein, CDR3 DNA. The D gene is left open where the match is weak. Clone size is not always given. Where it is, it says once, few, many or a class for expanded clones.

clone_size: few; d_call: TRBD2; j_call: TRBJ2-5; v_call: TRBV10-3; cdr3_aa: CASTSGEETQYF; cdr3_nt: TGTGCCTCGACTAGCGGGGAAGAGACCCAGTACTTC
clone_size: -; d_call: TRBD2; j_call: TRBJ2-3; v_call: TRBV15; cdr3_aa: CATSRAALAGGVDTQYF; cdr3_nt: TGTGCCACCAGCAGAGCCGCCCTAGCGGGAGGAGTAGATACGCAGTATTTT
clone_size: -; d_call: TRBD2; j_call: TRBJ2-3; v_call: TRBV29-1; cdr3_aa: CSVRASGVDTQYF; cdr3_nt: TGCAGCGTTAGGGCTAGCGGGGTTGATACGCAGTATTTT
clone_size: -; d_call: -; j_call: TRBJ2-7; v_call: TRBV11-2; cdr3_aa: CASSEGGGRAYEQYF; cdr3_nt: TGTGCCAGCAGCGAGGGGGGGGGCCGCGCCTACGAGCAGTACTTC
clone_size: -; d_call: -; j_call: TRBJ2-7; v_call: TRBV6-6; cdr3_aa: CATSGTRSYEQYF; cdr3_nt: TGTGCCACCTCCGGGACTCGCTCCTACGAGCAGTACTTC
clone_size: -; d_call: TRBD2; j_call: TRBJ2-1; v_call: TRBV6-1; cdr3_aa: CASSDGLAGQLSSYNEQFF; cdr3_nt: TGTGCCAGCAGTGATGGACTAGCGGGCCAGTTGAGCTCCTACAATGAGCAGTTCTTC
clone_size: few; d_call: -; j_call: TRBJ1-1; v_call: TRBV28; cdr3_aa: CASSSPGQTNTEAFF; cdr3_nt: TGTGCCAGCAGTAGTCCGGGACAAACGAACACTGAAGCTTTCTTT
clone_size: -; d_call: -; j_call: TRBJ2-1; v_call: TRBV2; cdr3_aa: CASSEIDNNEQFF; cdr3_nt: TGTGCCAGCAGTGAAATAGACAACAATGAGCAGTTCTTC
clone_size: once; d_call: -; j_call: TRBJ1-1; v_call: TRBV5-1; cdr3_aa: CASSFRGEDTEAFF; cdr3_nt: TGCGCCAGCAGCTTCAGGGGTGAGGACACTGAAGCTTTCTTT
clone_size: few; d_call: TRBD1; j_call: TRBJ2-7; v_call: TRBV6-5; cdr3_aa: CASSRQGDLLEQYF; cdr3_nt: TGTGCCAGCAGTAGACAGGGGGATTTGCTCGAGCAGTACTTC
clone_size: -; d_call: -; j_call: TRBJ2-1; v_call: TRBV28; cdr3_aa: CASSSQDRRYEQFF; cdr3_nt: TGTGCCAGCAGTTCCCAGGACAGACGTTATGAGCAGTTCTTC
clone_size: -; d_call: -; j_call: TRBJ2-7; v_call: TRBV27; cdr3_aa: CASSYGPEGEQYF; cdr3_nt: TGTGCCAGCAGTTACGGGCCCGAGGGCGAGCAGTACTTC
clone_size: few; d_call: -; j_call: TRBJ1-2; v_call: TRBV27; cdr3_aa: CASRGGAKDYGYTF; cdr3_nt: TGTGCCAGCCGGGGGGGGGCTAAGGACTATGGCTACACCTTC
clone_size: few; d_call: -; j_call: TRBJ1-1; v_call: TRBV6-1; cdr3_aa: CASRGMWGSNTEAFF; cdr3_nt: TGTGCCAGCAGGGGTATGTGGGGCTCGAACACTGAAGCTTTCTTT
clone_size: -; d_call: TRBD2; j_call: TRBJ2-1; v_call: TRBV6-5; cdr3_aa: CASSSGGIYNEQFF; cdr3_nt: TGTGCCAGCAGCAGCGGGGGGATTTACAATGAGCAGTTCTTC
clone_size: few; d_call: TRBD2; j_call: TRBJ2-2; v_call: TRBV5-6; cdr3_aa: CASSRRLAGERELFF; cdr3_nt: TGTGCCAGCAGCAGGAGACTAGCGGGAGAGCGGGAGCTGTTTTTT
clone_size: few; d_call: TRBD1; j_call: TRBJ2-5; v_call: TRBV25-1; cdr3_aa: CASSNRQGDEYQETQYF; cdr3_nt: TGTGCCAGCAGTAACCGACAGGGGGACGAATACCAAGAGACCCAGTACTTC
clone_size: once; d_call: TRBD2; j_call: TRBJ2-1; v_call: TRBV10-3; cdr3_aa: CAISDPILAGADRSYNEQFF; cdr3_nt: TGTGCCATCAGTGACCCAATTCTAGCGGGGGCTGATAGGTCCTACAATGAGCAGTTCTTC
clone_size: -; d_call: TRBD1; j_call: TRBJ1-2; v_call: TRBV5-4; cdr3_aa: CASSPEGQGFGGYTF; cdr3_nt: TGTGCCAGCAGCCCGGAGGGACAGGGGTTTGGTGGCTACACCTTC
clone_size: -; d_call: -; j_call: TRBJ2-5; v_call: TRBV7-2; cdr3_aa: CASSPGAVQETQYF; cdr3_nt: TGTGCCAGCAGCCCCGGAGCGGTCCAAGAGACCCAGTACTTC
clone_size: -; d_call: TRBD1; j_call: TRBJ1-2; v_call: TRBV5-1; cdr3_aa: CASSLERTGPNGYTF; cdr3_nt: TGCGCCAGCAGCTTGGAAAGGACAGGGCCTAATGGCTACACCTTC
clone_size: few; d_call: TRBD2; j_call: TRBJ2-2; v_call: TRBV7-8; cdr3_aa: CASSPFGLAGGSGELFF; cdr3_nt: TGTGCCAGCAGCCCATTCGGACTAGCGGGAGGAAGCGGGGAGCTGTTTTTT
clone_size: -; d_call: TRBD1; j_call: TRBJ2-5; v_call: TRBV5-1; cdr3_aa: CASSLAWTGEETQYF; cdr3_nt: TGCGCCAGCAGCTTGGCCTGGACAGGGGAAGAGACCCAGTACTTC